Here is one TCR beta chain with its context. Its antigen is not known. Repeated repertoire sampling spanned the course of chemoradiotherapy. The method was immunoSEQ multiplex PCR; TCRdb's version includes in-frame clones alone and lacks a portion of them. This sample has more than 4,000 clones, with around 79% found just once. The sample comes from a study of chemoradiotherapy in HPV16-positive cancers. Study-wide findings and caveats: During treatment, candidate HPV-specific clones and E7-related motifs expanded in tumor. HPV-specific T cells were functionally defined from only a couple of HPV16-positive patients.

This CDR3 is 20 amino acids long. V lost 4 bases, J lost 0 bases, and 26 bases lay in between. CDR1 and CDR2 from the germline V gene are MDHEN and SYDVKM. Specimen collection occurred from a patient who underwent chemoradiotherapy. The sequence came from a human donor with HPV-associated anogenital cancer. This chain joins TRBV28 and TRBJ2-3; tentative D call: TRBD2 (6 bases). CDR3 DNA sequence: TGTGCCAGCAGTTACAGCTATCCGGGAGCTTCCCCGTCTAGCACAGATACGCAGTATTTT. This gives the protein CASSYSYPGASPSSTDTQYF.